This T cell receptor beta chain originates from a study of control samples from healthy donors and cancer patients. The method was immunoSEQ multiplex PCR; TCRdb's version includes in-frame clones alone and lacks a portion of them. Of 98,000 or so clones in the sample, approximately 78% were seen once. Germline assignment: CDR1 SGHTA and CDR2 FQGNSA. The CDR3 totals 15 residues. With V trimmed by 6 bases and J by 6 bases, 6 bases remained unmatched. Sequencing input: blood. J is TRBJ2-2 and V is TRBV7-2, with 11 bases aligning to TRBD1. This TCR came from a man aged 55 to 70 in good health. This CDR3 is CASRPRTGGAGELFF. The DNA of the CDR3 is TGTGCCAGCAGACCCAGGACAGGGGGCGCCGGGGAGCTGTTTTTT. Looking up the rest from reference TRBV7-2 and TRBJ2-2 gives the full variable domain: GAGVSQSPSNKVTEKGKDVELRCDPISGHTALYWYRQSLGQGLEFLIYFQGNSAPDKSGLPSDRFSAERTGGSVSTLTIQRTQQEDSAVYLCASRPRTGGAGELFFGEGSRLTVL.